This T cell receptor beta chain comes out of a study of control samples from healthy donors and cancer patients. Measured with immunoSEQ multiplex PCR; TCRdb has only the in-frame clones, and not every one. The sample lists roughly 130,000 clones, 85% to 95% occurring once. Germline V gives CDR1 SGHTA, CDR2 FQGNSA. J was trimmed by 7 bases and V by 2 bases; bases with no gene match: 4. The CDR3 covers 15 residues. This TCR was recovered from a middle-aged man with head and neck cancer. The genes are TRBV7-2 and TRBJ1-4; TRBD1 agrees at 10 bases. The sequenced material came from PBMCs. The chain's CDR3 is CASSLLGTGAEKLFF. The CDR3 region has the DNA TGTGCCAGCAGCTTACTAGGGACAGGGGCTGAAAAACTGTTTTTT. The full variable domain, completed using reference TRBV7-2 and TRBJ1-4, is GAGVSQSPSNKVTEKGKDVELRCDPISGHTALYWYRQSLGQGLEFLIYFQGNSAPDKSGLPSDRFSAERTGGSVSTLTIQRTQQEDSAVYLCASSLLGTGAEKLFFGSGTQLSVL.